These 5 T cell receptor beta chains originate from one sample sequenced in a study of T cell changes during pregnancy in multiple sclerosis. TCRdb's table, derived via immunoSEQ multiplex PCR, lists solely in-frame clones and lacks some. The table records 55,000 or so clones, 90% of them present only once. Sample: CD4+ T cells from peripheral blood mononuclear cells, taken in the first trimester of pregnancy. All receptors come from a female donor with multiple sclerosis, enrolled in a pregnancy study.

This clone occurred once. CDR3 residues: CASSQEEHNYGYTF. In DNA form, the CDR3 reads TGCGCCAGCAGCCAAGAAGAGCATAACTATGGCTACACCTTC. The J gene is TRBJ1-2, the V gene TRBV4-1; unclear D gene. The CDR3 length is 14 residues. Germline-derived CDR1 and CDR2 are MGHRA and YSYEKL. V shed 0 bases and J shed 1 base, with 6 bases lying between them.

Comment on this clone: A much more abundant neighbour one base away suggests this may be a read error. The CDR3 region is CASTPADTPNTEVFF. In DNA form, the CDR3 reads TGTGCCAGCACCCCGGCGGACACTCCGAACACTGAAGTTTTCTTT. The chain links TRBV6-6 to TRBJ1-1; D may be TRBD1 (5 bases). The CDR3 spans 15 residues. The germline CDR1 and CDR2 sequences are MNHNY and SVGAGI (reference sequence).

Here the CDR3 reads CASSMGLSTGVTGELFF. The CDR3 coding sequence is TGTGCCAGTAGTATGGGTCTCTCGACAGGGGTCACCGGGGAGCTGTTTTTT. This chain uses TRBV19 with TRBJ2-2, with 8 positions matching TRBD1. There are 17 residues in the CDR3. Germline-derived CDR1 and CDR2 are LNHDA and SQIVND (reference sequence). J was trimmed by 4 bases and V by 3 bases; bases with no gene match: 10.

The chain combines TRBV6-5 with TRBJ1-2; 8 bases are shared with TRBD1. This CDR3 comprises 14 residues. J was trimmed by 7 bases and V by 1 base; bases with no gene match: 5. CDR1 is MNHEY, CDR2 SVGAGI, per germline. The CDR3 is CASSYFGQGSGYTF. Written as DNA, the CDR3 is TGTGCCAGCAGTTACTTCGGACAGGGCTCTGGCTACACCTTC.

This chain connects TRBV7-2 to TRBJ2-3, with 7 bases matching TRBD1. The germline gives CDR1 SGHTA, CDR2 FQGNSA. The CDR3 totals 16 residues. After removal of 2 bases from V and 3 bases from J, the junction contained 8 bases not matched to a gene. The CDR3 here is CASSLLQGILTDTQYF. The CDR3 DNA sequence: TGTGCCAGCAGCTTACTACAGGGGATTTTGACAGATACGCAGTATTTT.